This TCR beta chain was retrieved from a study of OX40 agonist ivuxolimab in advanced cancers. As for the study in general: Partial responses occurred in Three dose-escalation patients, one with hepatocellular carcinoma and two with cutaneous melanoma. Study-level findings and limits: The antigens recognized by the expanded peripheral T cells, that is their antigen specificity, were not determined. Clones of CD4+ and CD8+ blood T cells grew by week 6 at doses of 0.1 to 3.0 mg/kg.

Clones were read by immunoSEQ multiplex PCR, and TCRdb kept only the in-frame ones, dropping some. The sample consists of about 5,100 clones, roughly two thirds of them appearing once. Note on this clone: Its target is not known.

The germline V gene encodes CDR1 MNHEY and CDR2 SMNVEV (reference sequence). V was clipped by 3 bases and J by 6 bases; unmatched bases: 4. CDR3 length: 14 amino acids. The sequence was obtained from an adult with an advanced solid tumor such as melanoma, head and neck, liver or kidney cancer. The source was CD4+ or CD8+ T cells sorted from blood, collected in a trial of the OX40 agonist ivuxolimab. The chain recombines TRBV27 with TRBJ1-5, with 8 nucleotides matching TRBD1. The CDR3 DNA reads TGTGCCAGCAGTTTTCACAGGGGGGGTCAGCCCCAGCATTTT. It translates to CASSFHRGGQPQHF.